The text below deals with one T cell receptor beta chain. The target antigen is unknown. The data were obtained in a study of cytomegalovirus exposure and HLA in healthy donors. Study observations and caveats: In a later analysis, TCR beta V- and J-gene trimming showed a link to a missense DCLRE1C variant. Cytomegalovirus status was reportedly diagnosed by the classifier with high sensitivity and specificity. Associated with cytomegalovirus, according to the listing, were 150 to 200 TCR beta chains.

The CDR3 spans 15 residues. The V and J ends lost 4 bases and 5 bases, in that order; junction bases with no gene match: 10. The germline V gene encodes CDR1 MNHNY and CDR2 SVGAGI (reference sequence). The PCR used 60 Vbeta and 13 Jbeta primers. Clones were sequenced by immunoSEQ multiplex PCR, and TCRdb holds only the in-frame ones, with some missing. The data contain approximately 200,000 clones, around three quarters of them singletons. The V and J genes are TRBV6-6 and TRBJ2-7; TRBD2 agrees at 8 bases. The receptor was derived from a woman aged 18-29 years in good health and CMV-seronegative. Sequences were obtained from PBMCs. CDR3 coding DNA: TGTGCCAGCAGTTCACTCGGGGGGGAAGCGGACGAGCAGTACTTC. This codes for CASSSLGGEADEQYF.